A single T cell receptor (beta chain) is shown here with its context. The antigen is undetermined. The germline V gene encodes CDR1 MNHNS and CDR2 SASEGT. This CDR3 contains 12 residues. Deletions cut 4 bases from V and 1 base from J, with 4 bases between. Only in-frame clones appear in the TCRdb table, and some are missing; sequencing was by immunoSEQ multiplex PCR. The sample shows 90,000 to 150,000 clones, 70% to 90% of them seen only once. This sample was taken from a study of cytomegalovirus exposure and HLA in healthy donors. Broader study findings: The study recorded more than 150 TCR beta chains that were cytomegalovirus-associated.

Sequencing was carried out using PBMCs. This receptor was obtained from a woman under 30 in good health and CMV-seropositive. V is TRBV6-1 and J is TRBJ2-5; D is undetermined. The CDR3 region is CASSVVQETQYF. CDR3 nucleotides: TGTGCCAGCAGTGTCGTCCAAGAGACCCAGTACTTC.